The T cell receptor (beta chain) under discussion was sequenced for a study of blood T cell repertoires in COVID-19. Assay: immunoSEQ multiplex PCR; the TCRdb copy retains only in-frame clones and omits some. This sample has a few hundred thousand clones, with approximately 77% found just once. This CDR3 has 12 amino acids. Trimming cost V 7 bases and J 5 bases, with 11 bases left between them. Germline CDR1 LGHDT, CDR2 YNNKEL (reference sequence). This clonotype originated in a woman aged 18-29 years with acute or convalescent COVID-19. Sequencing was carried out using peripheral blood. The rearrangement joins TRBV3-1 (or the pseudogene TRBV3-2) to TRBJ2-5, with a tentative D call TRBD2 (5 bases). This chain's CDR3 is CASMGTGETQYF. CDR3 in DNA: TGTGCCAGCATGGGAACGGGGGAGACCCAGTACTTC.